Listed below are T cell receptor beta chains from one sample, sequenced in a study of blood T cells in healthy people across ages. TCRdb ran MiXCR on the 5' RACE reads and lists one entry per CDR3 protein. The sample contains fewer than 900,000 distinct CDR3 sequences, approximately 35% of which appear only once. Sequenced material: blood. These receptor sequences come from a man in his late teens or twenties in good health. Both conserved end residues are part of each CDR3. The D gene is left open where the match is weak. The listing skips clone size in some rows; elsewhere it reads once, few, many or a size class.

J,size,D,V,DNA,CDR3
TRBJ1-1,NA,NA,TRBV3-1,TGTGCCAGCGGAGACCAGGCCACTGAAGCTTTCTTT,CASGDQATEAFF
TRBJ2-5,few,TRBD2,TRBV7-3,TGTGCCAGCAGCTTAATGGGTAGCGGGGGACACTACAATGAGCAGTACTTC,CASSLMGSGGHYNEQYF
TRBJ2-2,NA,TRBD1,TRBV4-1,TGCGCCAGCAGCCAAGTTGCAGGGGGACCTCTTAACACCGGGGAGCTGTTTTTT,CASSQVAGGPLNTGELFF
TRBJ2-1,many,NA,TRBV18,TGTGCCAGCTCGCCGGGCAGCAATGAGCAGTTCTTC,CASSPGSNEQFF
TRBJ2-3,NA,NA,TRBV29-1,TGCAGCGTAGGGGCAGGGAGTGGAGATACGCAGTATTTT,CSVGAGSGDTQYF
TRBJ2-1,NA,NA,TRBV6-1,TGTGCCAGCAGACCTACTACCCTTCTCTACAATGAGCAGTTCTTC,CASRPTTLLYNEQFF
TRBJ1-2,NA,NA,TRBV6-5,TGTGCCAGCAAACGGCCGGGAGAGAACTATGGCTACACCTTC,CASKRPGENYGYTF
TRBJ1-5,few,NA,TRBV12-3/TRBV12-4,TGTGCCAGCAGTTCGGACTTAAACGGACAGCCCCAGCATTTT,CASSSDLNGQPQHF
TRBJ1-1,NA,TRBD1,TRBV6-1,TGTGCCAGCAACCGGGACAGGGGTGGCACTGAAGCTTTCTTT,CASNRDRGGTEAFF
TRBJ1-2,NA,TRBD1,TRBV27,TGTGCCAGCAGCCCAGGGGGCATTTTTGGCTACACCTTC,CASSPGGIFGYTF
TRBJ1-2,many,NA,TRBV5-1,TGCGCCAGCAGCTTGGAAGACTATGGCTACACCTTC,CASSLEDYGYTF
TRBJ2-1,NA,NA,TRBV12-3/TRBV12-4,TGTGCCAGCAGTTCTGTATTAGCGAACATATACAATGAGCAGTTCTTC,CASSSVLANIYNEQFF
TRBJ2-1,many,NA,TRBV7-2,TGTGCCAGCAGCCCCGCCCCTCAAGCGTGGGAGCAGTTCTTC,CASSPAPQAWEQFF
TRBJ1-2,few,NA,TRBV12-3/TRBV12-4,TGTGCCAGCAGTTTTACAGACAACTATGGCTACACCTTC,CASSFTDNYGYTF
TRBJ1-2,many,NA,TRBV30,TGTGCCTGGAGTGTGAGGGGTAGGACCTATGGCTACACCTTC,CAWSVRGRTYGYTF
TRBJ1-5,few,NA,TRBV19,TGTGCCAGTAAAGTTTCTCACGACAGTAGCAATCAGCCCCAGCATTTT,CASKVSHDSSNQPQHF
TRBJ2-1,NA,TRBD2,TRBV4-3,TGCGCCAGCAGCCGGTGGGCGGGGGAATCCTACGAGCAGTTCTTC,CASSRWAGESYEQFF